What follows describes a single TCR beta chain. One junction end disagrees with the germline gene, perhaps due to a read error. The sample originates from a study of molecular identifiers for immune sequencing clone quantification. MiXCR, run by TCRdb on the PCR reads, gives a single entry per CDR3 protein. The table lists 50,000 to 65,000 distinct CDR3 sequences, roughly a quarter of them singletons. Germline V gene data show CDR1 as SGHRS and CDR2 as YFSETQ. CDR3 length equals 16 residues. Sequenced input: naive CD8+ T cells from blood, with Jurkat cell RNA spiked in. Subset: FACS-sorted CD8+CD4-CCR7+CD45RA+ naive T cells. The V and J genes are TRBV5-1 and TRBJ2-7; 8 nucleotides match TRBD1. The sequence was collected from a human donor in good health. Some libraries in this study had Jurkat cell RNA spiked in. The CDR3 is CASSLALGQAYYVQYF. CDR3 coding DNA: TGCGCCAGCAGCTTGGCCCTGGGACAGGCTTACTACGTGCAGTACTTC.